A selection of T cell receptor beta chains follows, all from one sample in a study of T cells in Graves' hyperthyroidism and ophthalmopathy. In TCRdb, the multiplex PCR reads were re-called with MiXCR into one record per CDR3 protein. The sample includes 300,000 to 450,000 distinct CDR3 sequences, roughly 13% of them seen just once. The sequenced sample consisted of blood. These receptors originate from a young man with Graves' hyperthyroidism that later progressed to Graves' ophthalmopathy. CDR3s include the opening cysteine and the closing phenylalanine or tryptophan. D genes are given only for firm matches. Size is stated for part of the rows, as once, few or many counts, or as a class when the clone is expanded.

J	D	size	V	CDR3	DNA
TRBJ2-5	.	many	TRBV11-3	CASSLDSTIQGTQYF	TGTGCCAGCAGCTTAGACAGCACGATCCAGGGGACCCAGTACTTC
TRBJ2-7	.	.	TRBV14	CASSQESAAVSYEQYF	TGTGCCAGCAGCCAAGAATCCGCTGCTGTCTCCTACGAGCAGTACTTC
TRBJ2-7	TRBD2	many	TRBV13	CASSLVGTSDEQYF	TGTGCCAGCAGCTTAGTCGGGACTAGTGACGAGCAGTACTTC
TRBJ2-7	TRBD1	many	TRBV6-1	CASSEAGTGSYEQYF	TGTGCCAGCAGTGAAGCCGGGACAGGGTCCTACGAGCAGTACTTC
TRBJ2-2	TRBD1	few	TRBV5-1	CAGSTTPGQKSGELFF	TGCGCCGGCAGCACAACACCGGGACAGAAGTCCGGGGAGCTGTTTTTT
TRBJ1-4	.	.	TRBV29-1	CSAMPRGAQEKLFF	TGCAGCGCCATGCCCCGGGGGGCGCAAGAAAAACTGTTTTTT
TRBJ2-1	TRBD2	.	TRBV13	CASSLRSGDAYNEQFF	TGTGCCAGCAGCTTAAGGAGCGGGGACGCCTACAATGAGCAGTTCTTC
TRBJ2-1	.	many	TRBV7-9	CASRHRDGLSDEQFF	TGTGCCAGCAGACACCGGGACGGTCTCTCGGATGAGCAGTTCTTC
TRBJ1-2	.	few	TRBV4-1	CASSQALGGYGYTF	TGCGCCAGCAGCCAAGCCCTGGGGGGCTATGGCTACACCTTC
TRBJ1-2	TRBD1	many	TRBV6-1	CASSELGGQGNYGYTF	TGTGCCAGCAGTGAATTGGGGGGACAGGGGAACTATGGCTACACCTTC
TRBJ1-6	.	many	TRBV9	CASSGQGRSPLHF	TGTGCCAGCAGCGGGCAGGGCCGCTCACCCCTCCACTTT
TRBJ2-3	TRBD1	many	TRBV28	CASSRSDRVTDTQYF	TGTGCCAGCAGTCGGAGCGACAGGGTCACAGATACGCAGTATTTT
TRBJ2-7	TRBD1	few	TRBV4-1	CASSHRGDRVLYEQYF	TGCGCCAGCAGCCATAGGGGGGACAGGGTTCTTTACGAGCAGTACTTC
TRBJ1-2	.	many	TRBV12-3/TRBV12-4	CASSLTGFDDGYTF	TGTGCCAGCAGCCTCACAGGGTTTGACGATGGCTACACCTTC
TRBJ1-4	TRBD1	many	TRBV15	CATSIGQDYGTNEKLFF	TGTGCCACCAGCATAGGACAGGATTACGGTACTAATGAAAAACTGTTTTTT
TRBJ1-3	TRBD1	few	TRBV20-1	CSARDAGGGNTIYF	TGCAGTGCTAGAGATGCAGGGGGAGGAAACACCATATATTTT
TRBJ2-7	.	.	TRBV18	CDSSPPTGGEGSYEQYF	TGTGACAGCTCACCACCGACAGGCGGAGAAGGTTCCTACGAGCAGTACTTC
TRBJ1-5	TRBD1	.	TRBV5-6	CASSFFDRAYNQPQHF	TGTGCCAGCAGCTTCTTCGACAGGGCCTACAATCAGCCCCAGCATTTT
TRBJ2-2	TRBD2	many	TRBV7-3	CASSMTSGNTGELFF	TGTGCCAGCAGCATGACTAGCGGCAACACCGGGGAGCTGTTTTTT
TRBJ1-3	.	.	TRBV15	CATSRDMATGNTIYF	TGTGCCACCAGCAGAGATATGGCAACTGGAAACACCATATATTTT
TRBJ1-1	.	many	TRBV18	CASHKQRNTEAFF	TGTGCCAGCCACAAACAGCGGAACACTGAAGCTTTCTTT
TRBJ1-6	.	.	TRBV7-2	CASSFRDYNSPLHF	TGTGCCAGCAGCTTCAGGGATTATAATTCACCCCTCCACTTT
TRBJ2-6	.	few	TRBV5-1	CASSTGVSGANVLTF	TGCGCCAGCAGCACAGGTGTCTCCGGGGCCAACGTCCTGACTTTC
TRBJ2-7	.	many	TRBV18	CASSHGTVPYEQYF	TGTGCCAGCTCACATGGGACGGTCCCCTACGAGCAGTACTTC